This entry is about one T cell receptor beta chain. The data were taken from a study of blood T cell repertoires in COVID-19. Study as a whole: Sites across the United States, Italy and Spain contributed samples from acute and convalescent COVID-19.

Sequencing was performed with immunoSEQ multiplex PCR; in TCRdb, only in-frame clones are kept and a portion is missing. The repertoire holds about 90,000 clones, with around 82% as singletons. The CDR3 length is 14 residues. Germline loops: CDR1 SGHNT, CDR2 YENEEA. Between the trimmed V and J ends, which lost 5 bases and 0 bases, there was a span of 7 bases. This chain links TRBV11-3 with TRBJ2-2; D may be TRBD1 (6 bases). What was sequenced was peripheral blood. This clonotype was obtained from a man aged 55 to 70 with acute or convalescent COVID-19. CDR3: CASSRTANTGELFF. The CDR3 nucleotides read TGTGCCAGCAGCCGGACAGCGAACACCGGGGAGCTGTTTTTT.